This T cell receptor beta chain was retrieved from a study of metastatic and nonmetastatic thyroid tumors. None of the patients had undergone any treatment ahead of thyroid surgery. TCRdb re-called the PCR reads via MiXCR. The table lists roughly 15,000 clones, about 25% of them singletons. The V gene end was trimmed by 3 bases and the J gene end by 6 bases; junction bases not matched to a gene: 20. The CDR3 sequence is 19 residues long. In germline, CDR1 is SGHRS, CDR2 YFSETQ. This clone was recorded many times. The V call is TRBV5-1, the J call TRBJ2-1; 8 bases fit TRBD1. The sample was adjacent normal tissue. The TCR was taken from a female donor with papillary thyroid cancer or a benign thyroid nodule (not recorded which). Some clones in this sample may be carry-over from other donors' samples. The CDR3 sequence is CASSSFGQGGTIRSNEQFF. The CDR3 DNA is TGCGCCAGCAGCTCCTTTGGACAGGGTGGCACCATCCGGTCCAATGAGCAGTTCTTC.